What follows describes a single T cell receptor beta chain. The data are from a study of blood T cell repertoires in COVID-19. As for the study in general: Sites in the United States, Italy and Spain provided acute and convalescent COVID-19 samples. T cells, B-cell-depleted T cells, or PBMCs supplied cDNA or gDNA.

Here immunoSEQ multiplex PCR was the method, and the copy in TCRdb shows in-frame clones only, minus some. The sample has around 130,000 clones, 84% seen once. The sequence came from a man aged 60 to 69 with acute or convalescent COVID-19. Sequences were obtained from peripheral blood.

The CDR3 is CSASVLAALGEQYF. CDR3 coding DNA: TGCAGTGCTAGTGTCCTAGCGGCACTCGGGGAGCAGTACTTC. V usage is TRBV20-1 and J usage is TRBJ2-7, with 7 bases matching TRBD2. Looked up from germline, CDR1 is DFQATT and CDR2 is SNEGSKA (reference sequence). V shed 3 bases and J 7 bases; nucleotides not matched to a gene: 12. This CDR3 has 14 residues.